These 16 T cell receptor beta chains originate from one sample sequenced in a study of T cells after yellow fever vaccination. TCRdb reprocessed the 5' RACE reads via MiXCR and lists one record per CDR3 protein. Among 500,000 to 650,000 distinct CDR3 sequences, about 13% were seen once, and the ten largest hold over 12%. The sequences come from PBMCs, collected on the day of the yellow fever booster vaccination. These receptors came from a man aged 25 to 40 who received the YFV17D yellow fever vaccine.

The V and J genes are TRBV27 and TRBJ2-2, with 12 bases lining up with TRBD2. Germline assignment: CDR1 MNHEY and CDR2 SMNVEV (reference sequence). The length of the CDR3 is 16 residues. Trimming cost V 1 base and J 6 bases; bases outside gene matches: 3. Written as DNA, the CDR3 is TGTGCCAGCAGTTTATTGCGACTAGCGGGAGCCGGGGAGCTGTTTTTT. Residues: CASSLLRLAGAGELFF.

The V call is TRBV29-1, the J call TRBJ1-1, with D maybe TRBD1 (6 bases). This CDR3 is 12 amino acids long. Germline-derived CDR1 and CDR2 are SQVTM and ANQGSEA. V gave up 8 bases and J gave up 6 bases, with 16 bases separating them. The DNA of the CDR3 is TGCAGCCGCGCGGGGGCGATTGCTGAAGCTTTCTTT. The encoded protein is CSRAGAIAEAFF.

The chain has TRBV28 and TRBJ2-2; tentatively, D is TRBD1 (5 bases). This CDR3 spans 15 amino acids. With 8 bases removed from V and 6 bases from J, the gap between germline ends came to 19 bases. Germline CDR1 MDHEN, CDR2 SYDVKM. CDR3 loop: CASYPGRVIPGELFF. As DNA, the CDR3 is TGTGCCAGCTACCCCGGCAGGGTGATCCCCGGGGAGCTGTTTTTT.

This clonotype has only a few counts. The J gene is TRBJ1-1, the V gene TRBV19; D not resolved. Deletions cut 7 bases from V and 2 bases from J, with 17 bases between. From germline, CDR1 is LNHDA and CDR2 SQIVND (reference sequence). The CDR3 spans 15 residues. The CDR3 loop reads CASTPPGRGNTEAFF. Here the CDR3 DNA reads TGTGCCAGTACCCCACCCGGAAGAGGAAACACTGAAGCTTTCTTT.

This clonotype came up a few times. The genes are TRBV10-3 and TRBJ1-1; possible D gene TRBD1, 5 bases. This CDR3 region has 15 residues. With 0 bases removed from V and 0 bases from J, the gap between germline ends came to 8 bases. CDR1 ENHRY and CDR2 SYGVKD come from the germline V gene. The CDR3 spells CAISESGDVNTEAFF. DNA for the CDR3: TGTGCCATCAGTGAGTCGGGGGACGTGAACACTGAAGCTTTCTTT.

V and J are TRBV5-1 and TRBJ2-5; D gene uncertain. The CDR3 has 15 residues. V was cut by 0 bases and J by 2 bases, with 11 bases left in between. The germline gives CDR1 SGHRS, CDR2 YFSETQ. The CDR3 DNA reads TGCGCCAGCAGCTTGGAAGGGCAGGATCAAGAGACCCAGTACTTC. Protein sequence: CASSLEGQDQETQYF.

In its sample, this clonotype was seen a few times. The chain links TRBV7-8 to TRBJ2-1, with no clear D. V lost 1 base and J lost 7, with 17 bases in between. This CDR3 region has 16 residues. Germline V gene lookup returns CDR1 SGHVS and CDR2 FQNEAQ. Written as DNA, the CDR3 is TGTGCCAGCAGCTTAGATGCAGCTACTGTCAAAAATGAGCAGTTCTTC. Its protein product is CASSLDAATVKNEQFF.

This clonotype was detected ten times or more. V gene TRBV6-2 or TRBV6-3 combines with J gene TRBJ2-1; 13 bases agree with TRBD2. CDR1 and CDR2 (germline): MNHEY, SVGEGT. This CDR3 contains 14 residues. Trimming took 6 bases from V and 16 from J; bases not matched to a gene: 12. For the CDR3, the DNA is TGTGCCAGCAGCGAAACTAGCGGGAGGGGGAGCAATTTCTTC. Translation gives CASSETSGRGSNFF.

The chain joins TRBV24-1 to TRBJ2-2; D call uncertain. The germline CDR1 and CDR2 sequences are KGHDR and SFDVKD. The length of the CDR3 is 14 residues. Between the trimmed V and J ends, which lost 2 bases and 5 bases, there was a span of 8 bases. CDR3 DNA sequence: TGTGCCACCAGTGATTGGAGACAAACCGGGGAGCTGTTTTTT. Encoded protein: CATSDWRQTGELFF.

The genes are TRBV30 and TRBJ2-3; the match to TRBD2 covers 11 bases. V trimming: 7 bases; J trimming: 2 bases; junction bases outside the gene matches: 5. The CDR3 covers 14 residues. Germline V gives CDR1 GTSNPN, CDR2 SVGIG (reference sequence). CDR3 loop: CASRLAGITDTQYF. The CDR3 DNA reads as TGTGCCTCGCGACTAGCGGGGATCACAGATACGCAGTATTTT.

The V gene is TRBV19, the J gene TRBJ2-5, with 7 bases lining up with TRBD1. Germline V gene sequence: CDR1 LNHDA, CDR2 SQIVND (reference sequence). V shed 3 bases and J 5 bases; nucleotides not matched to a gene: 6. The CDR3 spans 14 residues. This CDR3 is CASSIPHRGETQYF. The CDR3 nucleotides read TGTGCCAGTAGTATTCCCCACAGGGGCGAGACCCAGTACTTC.

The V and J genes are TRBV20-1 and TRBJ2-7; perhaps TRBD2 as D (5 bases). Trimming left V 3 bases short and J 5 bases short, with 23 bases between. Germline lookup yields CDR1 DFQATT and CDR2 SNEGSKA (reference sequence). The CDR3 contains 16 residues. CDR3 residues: CSARAWYRGSLDEQYF. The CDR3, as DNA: TGCAGTGCTAGGGCCTGGTATAGAGGGTCTTTAGACGAGCAGTACTTC.

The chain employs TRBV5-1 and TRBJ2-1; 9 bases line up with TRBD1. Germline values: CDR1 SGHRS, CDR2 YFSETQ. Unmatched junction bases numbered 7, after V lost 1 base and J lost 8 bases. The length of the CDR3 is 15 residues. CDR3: CASSLSRTGDDEQFF. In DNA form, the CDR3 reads TGCGCCAGCAGCTTGTCTCGGACAGGGGACGATGAGCAGTTCTTC.

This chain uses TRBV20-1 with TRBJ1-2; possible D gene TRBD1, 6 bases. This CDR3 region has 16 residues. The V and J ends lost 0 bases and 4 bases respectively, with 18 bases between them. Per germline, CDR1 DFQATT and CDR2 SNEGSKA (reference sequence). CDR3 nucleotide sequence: TGCAGTGCTAGAGAACGCACACAGGGCTGGGGCTATGGCTACACCTTC. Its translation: CSARERTQGWGYGYTF.

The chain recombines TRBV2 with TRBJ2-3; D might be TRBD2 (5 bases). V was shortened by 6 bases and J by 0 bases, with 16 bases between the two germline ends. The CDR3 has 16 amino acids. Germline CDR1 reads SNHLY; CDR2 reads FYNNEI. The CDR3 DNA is TGTGCCAGCAGCCCCACCCAGTGGACTAGCACAGATACGCAGTATTTT. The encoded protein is CASSPTQWTSTDTQYF.

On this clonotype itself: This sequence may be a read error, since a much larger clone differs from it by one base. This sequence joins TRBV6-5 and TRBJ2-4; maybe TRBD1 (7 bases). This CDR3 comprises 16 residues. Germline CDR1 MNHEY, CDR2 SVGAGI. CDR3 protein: CASSYAQGGSKKIQYF. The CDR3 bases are TGTGCCAGCAGTTACGCGCAGGGGGGATCCAAAAAGATTCAGTACTTC.